Shown below are 28 T cell receptor beta chains from a single sample sequenced in a study of blood T cell repertoires in COVID-19. Sequencing was performed with immunoSEQ multiplex PCR; in TCRdb, only in-frame clones are kept and a portion is missing. The table has over 200,000 clones, around nine tenths seen once; the top ten hold around 2.9%. Material for sequencing was peripheral blood. The receptors originated from a woman aged 55-70 years with acute or convalescent COVID-19.

The chain couples TRBV19 to TRBJ2-4; a weak D match, TRBD1 (7 bases). The CDR3 has 14 residues. Germline V gives CDR1 LNHDA, CDR2 SQIVND (reference sequence). The V and J ends lost 5 bases and 8 bases respectively, with 16 bases between them. DNA of the CDR3: TGTGCCAGTAGTCTCAGGGGGACGGGGGACATTCAGTACTTC. Residues: CASSLRGTGDIQYF.

The count of this clone is one. The chain joins TRBV15 to TRBJ1-4; D is perhaps TRBD1 (6 bases). Trimming pared 7 bases from V and 5 bases from J, leaving 17 bases between. Germline V lookup: CDR1 LNHNV, CDR2 YYDKDF (reference sequence). The CDR3 runs 15 residues. The CDR3 nucleotides are TGTGCCACCAAGGGGGGGGCAGGACCAAATGAAAAACTGTTTTTT. As protein: CATKGGAGPNEKLFF. The full variable domain, rest sourced from reference TRBV15 and TRBJ1-4, is DAMVIQNPRYQVTQFGKPVTLSCSQTLNHNVMYWYQQKSSQAPKLLFHYYDKDFNNEADTPDNFQSRRPNTSFCFLDIRSPGLGDTAMYLCATKGGAGPNEKLFFGSGTQLSVL.

This clone was seen just once. The chain carries TRBV28 and TRBJ2-1; TRBD2 agrees at 14 bases. Germline V gives CDR1 MDHEN, CDR2 SYDVKM. The V segment lost 6 bases and the J segment 8 bases; nucleotides outside the gene matches: 9. This CDR3 contains 16 residues. The CDR3 DNA is TGTGCCAGCAGGCGGGGACTAGCGGGAGTAAGGTATGAGCAGTTCTTC. Amino acid sequence: CASRRGLAGVRYEQFF.

V and J are TRBV19 and TRBJ1-1; D unclear. From germline, CDR1 is LNHDA and CDR2 SQIVND (reference sequence). V was pared by 3 bases and J by 3 bases, with 8 bases between. This CDR3 spans 13 amino acids. Here the CDR3 DNA reads TGTGCCAGTAGTATCAGTCGGGACACTGAAGCTTTCTTT. The encoded protein is CASSISRDTEAFF.

The chain has TRBV12-3 or TRBV12-4 and TRBJ1-6, with a weak D call TRBD1 (6 bases). V lost 5 bases to trimming and J lost 8 bases, with 10 bases between them. The CDR3 has 13 residues. CDR3 loop: CASSTHRDSPLHF. The CDR3 DNA reads as TGTGCCAGCAGTACTCACAGGGATTCACCCCTCCACTTT.

This chain links TRBV2 with TRBJ2-5; tentative D call: TRBD2 (5 bases). Trimming pared 6 bases from V and 5 bases from J, leaving 16 bases between. The CDR3 spans 14 residues. The germline CDR1 and CDR2 sequences are SNHLY and FYNNEI. CDR3 region: CASRRTEVGETQYF. DNA for the CDR3: TGTGCCAGCAGGAGGACGGAGGTCGGTGAGACCCAGTACTTC.

The genes are TRBV25-1 and TRBJ1-4, with 7 bases lining up with TRBD1. Germline V lookup: CDR1 MGHDK, CDR2 SYGVNS. The CDR3 is 13 amino acids. The junction had 1 base not matched to a gene; V was cut back by 4 bases and J by 5 bases. CDR3 sequence: CASSAGGNEKLFF. DNA for the CDR3: TGTGCCAGCAGTGCAGGGGGGAATGAAAAACTGTTTTTT.

The J gene is TRBJ2-7, the V gene TRBV28, with D perhaps TRBD2 (6 bases). The CDR3 consists of 14 residues. V shed 10 bases and J shed 4 bases, with 20 bases lying between them. The germline V gene has CDR1 MDHEN and CDR2 SYDVKM. The CDR3: CAISFASGRYEQYF. CDR3 sequence (DNA): TGTGCCATCTCGTTTGCCAGCGGGCGTTACGAGCAGTACTTC.

V gene TRBV28 combines with J gene TRBJ2-5; possible D gene TRBD1, 5 bases. V dropped 2 bases and J dropped 4 bases, with 11 bases sitting between them. Germline V gene lookup returns CDR1 MDHEN and CDR2 SYDVKM. The CDR3 length is 14 residues. The CDR3 is CASSLLRGRETQYF. CDR3 nucleotides: TGTGCCAGCAGTTTACTTAGGGGCAGAGAGACCCAGTACTTC.

The genes are TRBV28 and TRBJ1-2; D is undetermined. This CDR3 contains 16 residues. Germline-derived CDR1 and CDR2 are MDHEN and SYDVKM. Trimming removed 3 bases from V and 4 bases from J, with 18 bases in between. The CDR3 here is CASSFAGEAIPYGYTF. The CDR3 DNA sequence: TGTGCCAGCAGTTTTGCCGGTGAGGCGATCCCCTATGGCTACACCTTC.

The chain links TRBV7-2 to TRBJ2-7; TRBD2 aligns across 14 bases. The junction had 5 bases not matched to a gene; V was cut back by 0 bases and J by 4 bases. CDR1 SGHTA and CDR2 FQGNSA come from the germline V gene. The CDR3 has 17 residues. The CDR3 protein is CASSLAGTSGSLYEQYF. CDR3 DNA: TGTGCCAGCAGCTTAGCTGGGACTAGCGGGAGTCTTTACGAGCAGTACTTC.

The chain is built from TRBV10-1 and TRBJ2-3; 8 bases fit TRBD2. The germline CDR1 and CDR2 sequences are WNHNN and SYGVQD (reference sequence). The CDR3 sequence is 15 residues long. Germline trimming cut 5 bases from V and 4 bases from J; bases unmatched to any gene: 8. The CDR3, as DNA: TGCGCCAGCAGTCTGTCGGGAGGGCCATCAGATACGCAGTATTTT. Its translation: CASSLSGGPSDTQYF.

This chain connects TRBV7-9 to TRBJ1-3; D ambiguous. The germline V and J ends were trimmed by 3 bases and 0 bases, with 9 bases remaining between them. Germline V gene data show CDR1 as SEHNR and CDR2 as FQNEAQ (reference sequence). The CDR3 is 15 residues long. DNA of the CDR3: TGTGCCAGCAGCTTGGGAGTATCCTCTGGAAACACCATATATTTT. As protein: CASSLGVSSGNTIYF.

The V gene is TRBV19, the J gene TRBJ2-7, with TRBD1 matching 9 bases. The CDR3 totals 17 residues. Germline CDR1 and CDR2: LNHDA and SQIVND (reference sequence). V gave up 3 bases and J gave up 1 base; unmatched junction bases: 10. In DNA, the CDR3 is TGTGCCAGTAGTATTCTGCCGGGACAGGGCCGATCCTACGAGCAGTACTTC. Protein: CASSILPGQGRSYEQYF.

The rearrangement uses TRBV18 and TRBJ1-6, with D maybe TRBD1 (6 bases). With 3 bases removed from V and 9 bases from J, the gap between germline ends came to 12 bases. CDR3 length: 14 amino acids. Germline V gene lookup returns CDR1 KGHSH and CDR2 LQKENI. The CDR3 protein is CASSPTGKGSPLHF. CDR3 in DNA: TGTGCCAGCTCACCTACAGGGAAGGGTTCACCCCTCCACTTT.

This rearrangement joins TRBV18 to TRBJ1-1; the match to TRBD1 covers 7 bases. The CDR3 length is 15 residues. The trim removed 3 bases at V and 0 bases at J, leaving 4 bases unmatched. Germline CDR1 reads KGHSH; CDR2 reads LQKENI. The CDR3 DNA reads as TGTGCCAGCTCACCCGACAGGGCCATGAACACTGAAGCTTTCTTT. Translating it yields CASSPDRAMNTEAFF.

The rearrangement uses TRBV6-5 and TRBJ1-1, with D unresolved. Germline lookup yields CDR1 MNHEY and CDR2 SVGAGI. The CDR3 runs to 14 residues. Trimming cost V 5 bases and J 4 bases, with 14 bases left between them. CDR3 in DNA: TGTGCCAGCAGTCCTGATACATGGGCCACTGAAGCTTTCTTT. Translating gives CASSPDTWATEAFF.

V and J are TRBV5-1 and TRBJ2-6; TRBD1 matches at 7 bases. Per germline, CDR1 SGHRS and CDR2 YFSETQ. This CDR3 region has 17 residues. The trim removed 4 bases at V and 0 bases at J, leaving 7 bases unmatched. In nucleotides, the CDR3 is TGCGCCAGCAGCCGCCGGACAGGTTCCTCTGGGGCCAACGTCCTGACTTTC. Amino acids: CASSRRTGSSGANVLTF.

The gene calls are TRBV6-1 and TRBJ1-1; TRBD1 is a possible D gene (6 bases). Trimming pared 3 bases from V and 4 bases from J, leaving 18 bases between. CDR1 is MNHNS and CDR2 is SASEGT in the germline V gene. The CDR3 extends over 16 amino acids. CDR3 in amino acids: CASSDALGALATEAFF. The CDR3 DNA follows: TGTGCCAGCAGTGACGCTTTGGGGGCCTTGGCCACTGAAGCTTTCTTT.

CDR3 DNA sequence: TGTGCCAGAAGCTTAAATCCCCACCCGGGACAGGGGAACACCGGGGAGCTGTTTTTT. The encoded protein is CARSLNPHPGQGNTGELFF. The chain uses TRBV5-3 and TRBJ2-2; 9 bases line up with TRBD1. TRBV5-3 is sorted into the ORF group, with uncertain function. The CDR3 is 19 residues long. V shed 2 bases and J 1 base; nucleotides not matched to a gene: 12.

The table lists this clone with a few counts. The sample contains more than one DNA sequence encoding this CDR3. The chain couples TRBV6-5 to TRBJ1-2; 9 bases line up with TRBD1. Germline V gene data show CDR1 as MNHEY and CDR2 as SVGAGI. The CDR3 totals 13 residues. The junction had 1 base not matched to a gene; V was cut back by 4 bases and J by 4 bases. The CDR3 here is CASSLTGGYGYTF. The DNA of the CDR3 is TGTGCCAGCAGTTTGACAGGGGGCTATGGCTACACCTTC.

CDR3 sequence reads: CASSSGGSGNTIYF. The CDR3 nucleotides are TGTGCCAGCAGCTCCGGGGGCTCTGGAAACACCATATATTTT. The chain has TRBV7-9 and TRBJ1-3; D perhaps matches TRBD1 (5 bases). V shed 4 bases and J shed 0 bases, with 7 bases lying between them. This CDR3 comprises 14 residues. CDR1 SEHNR and CDR2 FQNEAQ come from the germline V gene (reference sequence).

This sequence joins TRBV9 and TRBJ2-1; 9 nucleotides align to TRBD1. The CDR3 loop spans 16 amino acids. Germline values: CDR1 SGDLS, CDR2 YYNGEE. V shed 0 bases and J 9 bases; nucleotides not matched to a gene: 10. CDR3 nucleotide sequence: TGTGCCAGCAGCGTAGAGTTTAGGGAGACAGGGGGTGAGCAGTTCTTC. It yields the protein CASSVEFRETGGEQFF.

V gene TRBV6-5 combines with J gene TRBJ2-7; 10 nucleotides align to TRBD1. The length of the CDR3 is 15 residues. Germline assignment: CDR1 MNHEY and CDR2 SVGAGI. Trimming at V came to 4 bases and at J to 7 bases, leaving 10 bases not matched to a gene. CDR3 region: CASSSPGTGVREQYF. The CDR3 nucleotides are TGTGCCAGCAGTTCCCCGGGGACAGGGGTCCGGGAGCAGTACTTC.

J is TRBJ1-6 and V is TRBV19; no clear D gene. Germline V gene data show CDR1 as LNHDA and CDR2 as SQIVND (reference sequence). The length of the CDR3 is 15 residues. V was clipped by 2 bases and J by 10 bases, with 15 bases between them. CDR3 amino acids: CASSIQVGEASPLHF. The CDR3 coding sequence is TGTGCCAGTAGTATACAGGTCGGGGAAGCCTCACCCCTCCACTTT.

V gene TRBV30 combines with J gene TRBJ1-1; 8 nucleotides align to TRBD1. This CDR3 comprises 14 residues. Trimming removed 3 bases from V and 1 base from J; junction bases left unmatched: 4. Germline assignment: CDR1 GTSNPN and CDR2 SVGIG (reference sequence). The CDR3 DNA reads TGTGCCTGGAGCAGAGGGACAGGGAACACTGAAGCTTTCTTT. Its protein is CAWSRGTGNTEAFF.

The CDR3 protein is CAWSYQTGARTEAFF. CDR3 in DNA: TGTGCCTGGAGCTACCAAACAGGGGCGCGTACTGAAGCTTTCTTT. The chain carries TRBV30 and TRBJ1-1, with 7 bases lining up with TRBD1. After removal of 3 bases from V and 5 bases from J, the junction contained 12 bases not matched to a gene. The V gene's germline CDR1 is GTSNPN and CDR2 SVGIG (reference sequence). This CDR3 is 15 amino acids long.

This chain uses TRBV3-1 (or the pseudogene TRBV3-2) with TRBJ2-1; the D is unclear. CDR3 size: 12 residues. CDR1 LGHDT and CDR2 YNNKEL come from the germline V gene (reference sequence). Trimming shortened V by 3 bases and J by 12 bases, and 12 bases separated the two germline ends. The DNA for the CDR3 is TGTGCCAGCAGCCACCCAAGAGTTTGGCAGTTCTTC. Protein product: CASSHPRVWQFF.